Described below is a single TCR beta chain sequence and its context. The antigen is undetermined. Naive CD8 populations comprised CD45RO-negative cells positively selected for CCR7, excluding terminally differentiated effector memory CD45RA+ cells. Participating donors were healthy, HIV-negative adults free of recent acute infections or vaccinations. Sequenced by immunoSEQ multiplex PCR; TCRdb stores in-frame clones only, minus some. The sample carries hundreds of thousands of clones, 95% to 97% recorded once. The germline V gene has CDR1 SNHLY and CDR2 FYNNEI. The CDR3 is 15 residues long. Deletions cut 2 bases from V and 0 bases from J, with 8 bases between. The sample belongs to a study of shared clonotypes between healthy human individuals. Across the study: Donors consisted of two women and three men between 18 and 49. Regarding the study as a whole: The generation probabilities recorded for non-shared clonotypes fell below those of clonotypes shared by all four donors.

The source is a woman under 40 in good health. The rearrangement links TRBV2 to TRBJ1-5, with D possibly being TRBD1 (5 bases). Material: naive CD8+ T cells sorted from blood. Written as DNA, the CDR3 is TGTGCCAGCAGTGAAAGCAGGGCTAGCAATCAGCCCCAGCATTTT. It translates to CASSESRASNQPQHF.